These T cell receptor beta chains were read from a single sample in a study of blood T cell repertoires in COVID-19. Assay: immunoSEQ multiplex PCR; the TCRdb copy retains only in-frame clones and omits some. The table lists around 430,000 clones, around 88% of them singletons. Input material: peripheral blood. These receptors were taken from a woman in her forties or fifties with COVID-19, enrolled during active disease. Each CDR3 is given with its conserved first and last residue. Each record gives: CDR3 length, J gene, D gene, V gene, clone size, CDR3 DNA, CDR3 protein. D genes are given only for firm matches. A clone size is listed for some rows: how often the clone was seen (once, few, many), or a class if it is expanded.

CDR3 length: 15
J gene: TRBJ1-6
D gene: .
V gene: TRBV2
clone size: .
CDR3 DNA: TGTGCCAGCAGTGAAGCGAGCGGGGCGGTTTCACCCCTCCACTTT
CDR3 protein: CASSEASGAVSPLHF

CDR3 length: 14
J gene: TRBJ2-2
D gene: .
V gene: TRBV30
clone size: .
CDR3 DNA: TGTGCCTGGAAACGGGAGCCGAACACCGGGGAGCTGTTTTTT
CDR3 protein: CAWKREPNTGELFF

CDR3 length: 14
J gene: TRBJ1-5
D gene: .
V gene: TRBV30
clone size: .
CDR3 DNA: TGTGCCTGGAATGATCCGCCGGGGGTTCAGCCCCAGCATTTT
CDR3 protein: CAWNDPPGVQPQHF

CDR3 length: 15
J gene: TRBJ2-1
D gene: TRBD2
V gene: TRBV5-4
clone size: .
CDR3 DNA: TGTGCCACCGCGCGGGGAGCGGGGGGAAACAATGAGCAGTTCTTC
CDR3 protein: CATARGAGGNNEQFF

CDR3 length: 13
J gene: TRBJ1-1
D gene: .
V gene: TRBV6-1
clone size: .
CDR3 DNA: TGTGCCAGCAGCGTGGAAAGGGGCACTGAAGCTTTCTTT
CDR3 protein: CASSVERGTEAFF

CDR3 length: 13
J gene: TRBJ1-1
D gene: .
V gene: TRBV7-9
clone size: .
CDR3 DNA: TGTGCCAGCAGCTTAGATCGGCGGACTGAAGCTTTCTTT
CDR3 protein: CASSLDRRTEAFF

CDR3 length: 14
J gene: TRBJ2-1
D gene: TRBD2
V gene: TRBV30
clone size: .
CDR3 DNA: TGTGCCTGGAGTGGGCTAGCGGAGTACAATGAGCAGTTCTTC
CDR3 protein: CAWSGLAEYNEQFF

CDR3 length: 12
J gene: TRBJ1-2
D gene: .
V gene: TRBV5-6
clone size: .
CDR3 DNA: TGTGCCAGCAGCGCGGCGAGGCCCGGCTACACCTTC
CDR3 protein: CASSAARPGYTF

CDR3 length: 13
J gene: TRBJ1-1
D gene: .
V gene: TRBV30
clone size: .
CDR3 DNA: TGTGCCTGGAGTGTAGGACTGGGGACTGAAGCTTTCTTT
CDR3 protein: CAWSVGLGTEAFF

CDR3 length: 15
J gene: TRBJ1-2
D gene: TRBD1
V gene: TRBV11-1
clone size: .
CDR3 DNA: TGTGCCAGCAGCCCCCACCCCGGGACAGGAGATGGCTACACCTTC
CDR3 protein: CASSPHPGTGDGYTF

CDR3 length: 14
J gene: TRBJ1-2
D gene: .
V gene: TRBV2
clone size: many
CDR3 DNA: TGTGCCAGCAGTGAGGTATGGGGAGATTATGGCTACACCTTC
CDR3 protein: CASSEVWGDYGYTF

CDR3 length: 14
J gene: TRBJ1-5
D gene: .
V gene: TRBV20-1
clone size: .
CDR3 DNA: TGCAGTGCTAGTAGTAGGCCGGCGGGTCAGCCCCAGCATTTT
CDR3 protein: CSASSRPAGQPQHF

CDR3 length: 13
J gene: TRBJ1-1
D gene: .
V gene: TRBV30
clone size: .
CDR3 DNA: TGTGCCTGGACCGGGACACAGAACACTGAAGCTTTCTTT
CDR3 protein: CAWTGTQNTEAFF

CDR3 length: 15
J gene: TRBJ1-6
D gene: .
V gene: TRBV27
clone size: .
CDR3 DNA: TGTGCCAGCAGCATCCTAGACAGGTCAAATTCACCCCTCCACTTT
CDR3 protein: CASSILDRSNSPLHF

CDR3 length: 15
J gene: TRBJ2-3
D gene: .
V gene: TRBV6-6
clone size: .
CDR3 DNA: TGTGCCAGCACCGACTGGCAGGGCGGCACAGATACGCAGTATTTT
CDR3 protein: CASTDWQGGTDTQYF

CDR3 length: 13
J gene: TRBJ1-1
D gene: .
V gene: TRBV19
clone size: once
CDR3 DNA: TGTGCCAGTAGTATAGTGAGCGGCACTGAAGCTTTCTTT
CDR3 protein: CASSIVSGTEAFF

CDR3 length: 14
J gene: TRBJ1-1
D gene: .
V gene: TRBV10-2
clone size: .
CDR3 DNA: TGCGCCAGCTCCGAGGGCTCGAGTTCGACTGAAGCTTTCTTT
CDR3 protein: CASSEGSSSTEAFF

CDR3 length: 13
J gene: TRBJ1-1
D gene: .
V gene: TRBV24-1
clone size: .
CDR3 DNA: TGTGCCACCAGTGCCACAGGGACCACTGAAGCTTTCTTT
CDR3 protein: CATSATGTTEAFF

CDR3 length: 14
J gene: TRBJ1-1
D gene: .
V gene: TRBV12-2
clone size: few
CDR3 DNA: TGTGCAAGTCGCTTGGATTTGGACAGGCCTGGAGCTTTCTTT
CDR3 protein: CASRLDLDRPGAFF

CDR3 length: 14
J gene: TRBJ1-5
D gene: .
V gene: TRBV30
clone size: .
CDR3 DNA: TGTGCCTGGAGTGTTGGCAGTCTGGAGGAGCCCCAGCATTTT
CDR3 protein: CAWSVGSLEEPQHF

CDR3 length: 13
J gene: TRBJ1-1
D gene: .
V gene: TRBV7-2
clone size: .
CDR3 DNA: TGTGCCAGCAGTTTCTCAGGATACACTGAAGCTTTCTTT
CDR3 protein: CASSFSGYTEAFF

CDR3 length: 15
J gene: TRBJ1-3
D gene: .
V gene: TRBV28
clone size: .
CDR3 DNA: TGTGCCAGCAGTCCCGTAGGGGAATACGGAAACACCATATATTTT
CDR3 protein: CASSPVGEYGNTIYF

CDR3 length: 15
J gene: TRBJ1-4
D gene: .
V gene: TRBV9
clone size: .
CDR3 DNA: TGTGCCAGCAGCGTACGGGGAGCGTTGGAGGAAAAACTGTTTTTT
CDR3 protein: CASSVRGALEEKLFF

CDR3 length: 14
J gene: TRBJ2-7
D gene: .
V gene: TRBV7-9
clone size: .
CDR3 DNA: TGTGCCGGAACACCGGCAGGTAACACCTACGAGCAGTACTTC
CDR3 protein: CAGTPAGNTYEQYF

CDR3 length: 13
J gene: TRBJ2-1
D gene: .
V gene: TRBV29-1
clone size: once
CDR3 DNA: TGCAGCGTCGCCATGGGACAAAACAATGAGCAGTTCTTC
CDR3 protein: CSVAMGQNNEQFF

CDR3 length: 13
J gene: TRBJ2-5
D gene: .
V gene: TRBV18
clone size: .
CDR3 DNA: TGTGCCAGCTCACCCAGGAATCAAGAGACCCAGTACTTC
CDR3 protein: CASSPRNQETQYF

CDR3 length: 12
J gene: TRBJ1-2
D gene: .
V gene: TRBV12-3/TRBV12-4
clone size: .
CDR3 DNA: TGTGCCAGCAGTGCGGGCAGCTATGGCTACACCTTC
CDR3 protein: CASSAGSYGYTF

CDR3 length: 13
J gene: TRBJ1-5
D gene: .
V gene: TRBV24-1
clone size: .
CDR3 DNA: TGTGCCACCAGTGCGAGTTCTCATCAGCCCCAGCATTTT
CDR3 protein: CATSASSHQPQHF

CDR3 length: 16
J gene: TRBJ1-3
D gene: .
V gene: TRBV12-1
clone size: .
CDR3 DNA: TGTGCCAGCAGCTCGAGAAGGGGGAAAGGAGGAAACACCATATATTTT
CDR3 protein: CASSSRRGKGGNTIYF

CDR3 length: 11
J gene: TRBJ1-2
D gene: .
V gene: TRBV6-5
clone size: .
CDR3 DNA: TGTGCCAGCAGTTCCGGGGTTGGCTACACCTTC
CDR3 protein: CASSSGVGYTF

CDR3 length: 14
J gene: TRBJ2-3
D gene: .
V gene: TRBV7-3
clone size: .
CDR3 DNA: TGTGCCAGCAGCCCAACCGGGGGCACAGATACGCAGTATTTT
CDR3 protein: CASSPTGGTDTQYF

CDR3 length: 19
J gene: TRBJ2-7
D gene: TRBD1
V gene: TRBV4-1
clone size: .
CDR3 DNA: TGCGCCAGCAGCCAGGGACAGGGCTGGGGGGGTAGCGGACGCCAGGGGCAGTACTTC
CDR3 protein: CASSQGQGWGGSGRQGQYF

CDR3 length: 14
J gene: TRBJ1-5
D gene: .
V gene: TRBV18
clone size: .
CDR3 DNA: TGTGCCAGCTCACCCTCTGGAGGAAATCAGCCCCAGCATTTT
CDR3 protein: CASSPSGGNQPQHF

CDR3 length: 14
J gene: TRBJ1-1
D gene: TRBD1
V gene: TRBV30
clone size: .
CDR3 DNA: TGTGCCTGTGCTCCGGGACAGGGGCTGACTGAAGCTTTCTTT
CDR3 protein: CACAPGQGLTEAFF

CDR3 length: 12
J gene: TRBJ2-2
D gene: .
V gene: TRBV9
clone size: .
CDR3 DNA: TGTGCCAGCAGCCTCGAGGGCGGGGAGCTGTTTTTT
CDR3 protein: CASSLEGGELFF

CDR3 length: 14
J gene: TRBJ1-6
D gene: .
V gene: TRBV6-1
clone size: once
CDR3 DNA: TGTGCCAGCAGTGAAAGGCAGGGAAATTCACCCCTCCACTTT
CDR3 protein: CASSERQGNSPLHF

CDR3 length: 17
J gene: TRBJ2-3
D gene: TRBD2
V gene: TRBV4-2
clone size: .
CDR3 DNA: TGTGCCAGCAGCCTGGAGCGACTAGCGGGGCGCAGGGATACGCAGTATTTT
CDR3 protein: CASSLERLAGRRDTQYF

CDR3 length: 14
J gene: TRBJ2-2
D gene: TRBD1
V gene: TRBV5-1
clone size: .
CDR3 DNA: TGCGCCAGCAGCCAGGGACAGGGGACCGGGGAGCTGTTTTTT
CDR3 protein: CASSQGQGTGELFF

CDR3 length: 16
J gene: TRBJ2-1
D gene: .
V gene: TRBV7-3
clone size: .
CDR3 DNA: TGTGCCAGCAGCTTGGGCGTCGCTGGCCGTGACGATGAGCAGTTCTTC
CDR3 protein: CASSLGVAGRDDEQFF

CDR3 length: 16
J gene: TRBJ1-6
D gene: .
V gene: TRBV18
clone size: .
CDR3 DNA: TGTGCCAGCTCACCACCGGTGGGGCGCGAAAATTCACCCCTCCACTTT
CDR3 protein: CASSPPVGRENSPLHF

CDR3 length: 15
J gene: TRBJ1-6
D gene: .
V gene: TRBV6-1
clone size: .
CDR3 DNA: TGTGCCAGCAGTGAAATCTCTCACAGAGCTTCACCCCTCCACTTT
CDR3 protein: CASSEISHRASPLHF

CDR3 length: 14
J gene: TRBJ2-5
D gene: .
V gene: TRBV2
clone size: once
CDR3 DNA: TGTGCCAGCAGTATCTTCGGGGGAGGAGAGACCCAGTACTTC
CDR3 protein: CASSIFGGGETQYF

CDR3 length: 15
J gene: TRBJ1-4
D gene: TRBD1
V gene: TRBV18
clone size: .
CDR3 DNA: TGTGCCAGCTCACAAGACAGGGTGGGGAATGAAAAACTGTTTTTT
CDR3 protein: CASSQDRVGNEKLFF

CDR3 length: 15
J gene: TRBJ1-2
D gene: TRBD1
V gene: TRBV4-1
clone size: .
CDR3 DNA: TGCGCCAGCAGCCACCAAGGGACAGCATTAGGCGGCTACACCTTC
CDR3 protein: CASSHQGTALGGYTF

CDR3 length: 14
J gene: TRBJ1-2
D gene: .
V gene: TRBV19
clone size: few
CDR3 DNA: TGTGCCAGTTCCCAACAGGGCCAGAACTATGGCTACACCTTC
CDR3 protein: CASSQQGQNYGYTF

CDR3 length: 14
J gene: TRBJ1-2
D gene: TRBD1
V gene: TRBV30
clone size: .
CDR3 DNA: TGTGCCTGGAGTGTACGTACAGGGGTCTTTGGCTACACCTTC
CDR3 protein: CAWSVRTGVFGYTF